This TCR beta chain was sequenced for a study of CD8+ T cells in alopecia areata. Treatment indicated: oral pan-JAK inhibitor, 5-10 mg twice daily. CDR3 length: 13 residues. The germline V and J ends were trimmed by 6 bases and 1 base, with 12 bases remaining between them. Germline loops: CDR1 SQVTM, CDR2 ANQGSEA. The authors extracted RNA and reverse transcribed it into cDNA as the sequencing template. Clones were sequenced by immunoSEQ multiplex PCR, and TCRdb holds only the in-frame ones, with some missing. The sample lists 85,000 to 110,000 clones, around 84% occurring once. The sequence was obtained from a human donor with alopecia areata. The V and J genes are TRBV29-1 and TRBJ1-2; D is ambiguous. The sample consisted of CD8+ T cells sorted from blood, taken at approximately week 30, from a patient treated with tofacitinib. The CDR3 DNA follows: TGCAGCGTCCAGGACGTACATAACTATGGCTACACCTTC. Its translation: CSVQDVHNYGYTF. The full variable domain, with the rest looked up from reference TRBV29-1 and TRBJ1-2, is SAVISQKPSRDICQRGTSLTIQCQVDSQVTMMFWYRQQPGQSLTLIATANQGSEATYESGFVIDKFPISRPNLTFSTLTVSNMSPEDSSIYLCSVQDVHNYGYTFGSGTRLTVV.